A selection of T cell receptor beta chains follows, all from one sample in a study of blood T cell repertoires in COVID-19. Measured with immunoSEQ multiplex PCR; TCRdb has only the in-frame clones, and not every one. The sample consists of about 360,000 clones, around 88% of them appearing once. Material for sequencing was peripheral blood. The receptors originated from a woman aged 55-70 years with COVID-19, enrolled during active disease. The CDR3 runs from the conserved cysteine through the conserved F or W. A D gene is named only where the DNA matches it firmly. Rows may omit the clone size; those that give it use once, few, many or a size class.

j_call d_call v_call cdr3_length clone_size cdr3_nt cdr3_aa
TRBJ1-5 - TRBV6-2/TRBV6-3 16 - TGTGCCAGCAGTTACGGTTTTAGCCAGTTAGATCAGCCCCAGCATTTT CASSYGFSQLDQPQHF
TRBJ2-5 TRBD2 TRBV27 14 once TGTGCCAGCAGTCCCGCGGGGGGTTACGAGACCCAGTACTTC CASSPAGGYETQYF
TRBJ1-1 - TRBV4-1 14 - TGCGCCAGCAGCCTCGTTCAGGGTGACACTGAAGCTTTCTTT CASSLVQGDTEAFF
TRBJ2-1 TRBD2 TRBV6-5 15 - TGTGCCAGCACTTTATGGGGGGGGTCTGGCAATGAGCAGTTCTTC CASTLWGGSGNEQFF
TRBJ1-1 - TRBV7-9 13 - TGTGCCAGCAGCCCTCAGGGGAGAACTGAAGCTTTCTTT CASSPQGRTEAFF
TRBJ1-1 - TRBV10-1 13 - TGCGCCAGCAAGGGACTCTTGAACACTGAAGCTTTCTTT CASKGLLNTEAFF
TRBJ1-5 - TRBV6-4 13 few TGTGCCAGCAGTGAACAGGGTGGCCAGCCCCAGCATTTT CASSEQGGQPQHF
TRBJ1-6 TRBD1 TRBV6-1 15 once TGTGCCAGCAGTGAATTGGACAGGGGCAATTCACCCCTCCACTTT CASSELDRGNSPLHF
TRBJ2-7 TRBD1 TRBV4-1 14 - TGCGCCAGCAGCCAAGGGACAGGGACAAACGAGCAGTACTTC CASSQGTGTNEQYF
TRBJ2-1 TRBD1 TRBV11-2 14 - TGTGCCAGCAGTACAGGGGAGCTTAGGACCGAGCAGTTCTTC CASSTGELRTEQFF
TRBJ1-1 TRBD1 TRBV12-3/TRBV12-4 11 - TGTGCCAGCAGCCAGGACAGGGAAGCTTTCTTT CASSQDREAFF
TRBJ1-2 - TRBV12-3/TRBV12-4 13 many TGTGCCACCCTTCCGGTGGGGGGCTATGGCTACACCTTC CATLPVGGYGYTF
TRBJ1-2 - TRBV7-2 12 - TGTGCCAGCAGCTTACAGGGGTATGGCTACACCTTC CASSLQGYGYTF
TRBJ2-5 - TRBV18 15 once TGTGCCAGCTCACCAGACGCCCGGGGTCAAGAGACCCAGTACTTC CASSPDARGQETQYF